This record concerns one TCR beta chain sequence. Antigen: not known. TCRdb's table, derived via immunoSEQ multiplex PCR, lists solely in-frame clones and lacks some. The sample lists 90,000 to 120,000 clones; over 80% were seen once. This CDR3 region has 14 residues. Pooled in the analysis were second doses at about 4 or about 12 weeks. The source of the sample is a study of T cell responses to AZD1222 COVID-19 vaccine. Study-wide points: Possibly, clonal diversity was underestimated; donors were largely white British and included more females. Repertoires were obtained solely post-peak T cell response.

The genes are TRBV21-1 and TRBJ1-5; whether TRBD1, the table's D call, matches the DNA was not checked. TRBV21-1 is tagged as a pseudogene. The input for sequencing was peripheral blood, taken 28 days after the second AZD1222 dose. The TCR comes from an adult who received the AZD1222 COVID-19 vaccine. The CDR3 loop reads CASSPQGYGQPQHF. Written as DNA, the CDR3 is TGTGCCAGCAGCCCACAGGGTTATGGGCAGCCCCAGCATTTT.